What follows are 13 T cell receptor beta chains derived from one specimen sequenced in a study of blood T cell repertoires in COVID-19. TCRdb's copy holds only in-frame clones and misses some; the assay was immunoSEQ multiplex PCR. Among about 35,000 clones listed, 83% were seen once. Sequenced sample: peripheral blood. Receptors originate from a man aged 50 or older with acute or convalescent COVID-19.

V gene TRBV14 combines with J gene TRBJ2-2, with D hard to call. The length of the CDR3 is 13 residues. V was cut by 1 base and J by 6 bases, with 6 bases left in between. In germline, CDR1 is SGHDN, CDR2 FVKESK. CDR3 protein: CASSQVASGELFF. DNA of the CDR3: TGTGCCAGCAGCCAAGTGGCTTCCGGGGAGCTGTTTTTT.

CDR3 nucleotide sequence: TGTGCCAGCACCTCGGGACTAGCGGGAGAGGGCACAGATACGCAGTATTTT. This translates into CASTSGLAGEGTDTQYF. The V gene is TRBV7-6, the J gene TRBJ2-3; 14 positions agree with TRBD2. V shed 7 bases, J shed 1 base, and the junction held 7 bases outside the gene matches. Looked up from germline, CDR1 is SGHVS and CDR2 is FNYEAQ. The CDR3 consists of 17 residues.

The rearrangement links TRBV4-1 to TRBJ2-1; 7 nucleotides match TRBD2. The CDR3 consists of 14 residues. The ends lost 3 bases at V and 5 bases at J; junction bases unmatched: 4. CDR1 and CDR2 from the germline V gene are MGHRA and YSYEKL. CDR3 loop: CASSQRLADNEQFF. CDR3 coding DNA: TGCGCCAGCAGCCAGAGACTAGCCGACAATGAGCAGTTCTTC.

The chain recombines TRBV19 with TRBJ2-7, with D possibly TRBD1 on 5 matching bases. CDR3 size: 14 residues. V was shortened by 3 bases and J by 2 bases, with 11 bases between the two germline ends. The V gene's germline CDR1 is LNHDA and CDR2 SQIVND (reference sequence). This CDR3 reads CASSMLDSPYEQYF. The CDR3, as DNA: TGTGCCAGTAGTATGTTAGACAGTCCCTACGAGCAGTACTTC.

The rearrangement uses TRBV19 and TRBJ2-3, with D hard to call. Trimming took 3 bases from V and 6 from J, leaving 13 bases between them. Germline V gives CDR1 LNHDA, CDR2 SQIVND (reference sequence). The CDR3 has 14 amino acids. CDR3 amino acids: CASSISGHADTQYF. The CDR3 DNA reads as TGTGCCAGTAGTATCTCCGGTCATGCGGATACGCAGTATTTT.

The chain has TRBV30 and TRBJ1-6; tentatively, D is TRBD1 (5 bases). This CDR3 is built from 14 residues. Trimming removed 8 bases from V and 7 bases from J, with 18 bases in between. The germline V gene has CDR1 GTSNPN and CDR2 SVGIG (reference sequence). CDR3 residues: CAVSLGGGNSPLHF. For the CDR3, the DNA is TGTGCCGTCTCCCTTGGGGGAGGAAATTCACCCCTCCACTTT.

The CDR3 reads CASSSQRREGEQFF. Here the CDR3 DNA reads TGTGCCAGCTCCTCCCAGAGGAGGGAGGGGGAGCAGTTCTTC. The V and J genes are TRBV18 and TRBJ2-1; 7 bases map to TRBD2. V lost 6 bases, J lost 10 bases, and 12 bases stayed unmatched. Germline V gene data show CDR1 as KGHSH and CDR2 as LQKENI. The length of the CDR3 is 14 residues.

The chain has TRBV7-9 and TRBJ2-5; 7 bases line up with TRBD2. In germline, CDR1 is SEHNR, CDR2 FQNEAQ (reference sequence). This CDR3 comprises 14 residues. V shed 1 base, J shed 5 bases, and the junction held 4 bases outside the gene matches. The CDR3 nucleotides are TGTGCCAGCAGCTTAGGCGGGAGCGGGGAGACCCAGTACTTC. Encoded protein: CASSLGGSGETQYF.

This chain's CDR3 is CASSKATDQGCSYNEQFF. For the CDR3, the DNA is TGTGCCAGCAGCAAAGCGACCGACCAGGGCTGCTCCTACAATGAGCAGTTCTTC. The chain couples TRBV21-1 to TRBJ2-1; TRBD1 is the table's D call and was not checked against the DNA. TRBV21-1 is shown as a pseudogene. The CDR3 is 18 residues long.

V usage is TRBV2 and J usage is TRBJ2-1, with 12 nucleotides matching TRBD2. The V segment lost 6 bases and the J segment 4 bases; nucleotides outside the gene matches: 4. This CDR3 contains 15 residues. Germline V gene sequence: CDR1 SNHLY, CDR2 FYNNEI. CDR3 residues: CASRGLAGGYNEQFF. As DNA, the CDR3 is TGTGCCAGCAGGGGACTAGCGGGTGGGTACAATGAGCAGTTCTTC.

V gene TRBV2 combines with J gene TRBJ2-5, with 8 bases fitting TRBD2. The CDR3 loop spans 14 amino acids. Germline V gene sequence: CDR1 SNHLY, CDR2 FYNNEI. V shed 6 bases and J 4 bases; nucleotides not matched to a gene: 7. Here the CDR3 reads CASRKAGEGETQYF. The DNA of the CDR3 is TGTGCCAGCAGGAAAGCGGGAGAAGGAGAGACCCAGTACTTC.

V and J are TRBV6-5 and TRBJ1-1, with D possibly TRBD1 on 5 matching bases. The CDR3 totals 13 residues. V lost 2 bases, J lost 5 bases, and 9 bases lay in between. CDR1 is MNHEY and CDR2 is SVGAGI in the germline V gene. CDR3 protein: CASSYQQETEAFF. The CDR3 DNA is TGTGCCAGCAGTTACCAACAGGAAACTGAAGCTTTCTTT.

The V and J genes are TRBV12-3 or TRBV12-4 and TRBJ2-7; 7 positions agree with TRBD2. This CDR3 contains 13 residues. Trimming removed 0 bases from V and 7 bases from J; junction bases left unmatched: 3. The CDR3 reads CASSLAFSGEQYF. The CDR3 region has the DNA TGTGCCAGCAGTTTAGCCTTTAGCGGGGAGCAGTACTTC.